Listed below are T cell receptor beta chains from one sample, sequenced in a study of blood T cell repertoires in COVID-19. Assay: immunoSEQ multiplex PCR; the TCRdb copy retains only in-frame clones and omits some. The table shows 250,000 to 350,000 clones, with under 95% occurring only once. The sample consisted of PBMCs or T cells enriched from blood (not recorded which). Source of these receptors: a man aged 55 to 70 who had recovered from COVID-19. The CDR3 runs from the conserved cysteine through the conserved F or W. D genes are given only for firm matches. The size entry is marked missing in some rows and otherwise reads once, few, many or a size class.

-	TRBV9	TRBJ2-1	-	TGTGCCAGCAGCGTAGGGGGGGAGGTAGGAGAGCAGTTCTTC	CASSVGGEVGEQFF
TRBD2	TRBV6-2/TRBV6-3	TRBJ2-5	-	TGTGCCAGCAGTTCCGGGACTAGCCTGGAGACCCAGTACTTC	CASSSGTSLETQYF
-	TRBV5-4	TRBJ2-2	-	TGTGCCAGCAGAACAGGGCCCGGGGAGCTGTTTTTT	CASRTGPGELFF
TRBD1	TRBV18	TRBJ1-6	-	TGTGCCAGCTCACCAGGGACAGGGCCACCCCTCCACTTT	CASSPGTGPPLHF
-	TRBV4-1	TRBJ1-4	-	TGCGCCAGCAGCCAAGAGGTACGCCTTCGTCAGAATGAAAAACTGTTTTTT	CASSQEVRLRQNEKLFF
TRBD1	TRBV7-9	TRBJ1-1	-	TGTGCCAGCAGCTTTAACAGGGGGCGCAAGACTGAAGCTTTCTTT	CASSFNRGRKTEAFF
-	TRBV12-3/TRBV12-4	TRBJ1-1	once	TGTGCCAGCAGTTCCGGGGGGCTGACTGAAGCTTTCTTT	CASSSGGLTEAFF
TRBD1	TRBV3-1/TRBV3-2	TRBJ1-4	-	TGTGCCAGCAGCCAGGACAGGACCGTTGAAAAACTGTTTTTT	CASSQDRTVEKLFF
-	TRBV19	TRBJ2-7	once	TGTGCCAGTAGTATCCAAACTAGGGATGGCGAGCAGTACTTC	CASSIQTRDGEQYF
TRBD1	TRBV6-5	TRBJ1-1	few	TGTGCCAGCAGCGTAGCCAACAGGGGTCCCACTGAAGCTTTCTTT	CASSVANRGPTEAFF
TRBD1	TRBV25-1	TRBJ1-5	-	TGTGCCAGCAGTGAGACAGGGGTGTTTCAGCCCCAGCATTTT	CASSETGVFQPQHF
TRBD1	TRBV5-1	TRBJ2-7	-	TGCGCCAGCAGCATTCGGACAGGGGTGGACGAGCAGTACTTC	CASSIRTGVDEQYF
-	TRBV12-5	TRBJ1-1	-	TGTGCTAGTGGTTTGGCACAGGGCGCTGAAGCTTTCTTT	CASGLAQGAEAFF
TRBD2	TRBV19	TRBJ2-1	-	TGTGCCAGTAGTACGAGAGCGGGGGCTACCTACAATGAGCAGTTCTTC	CASSTRAGATYNEQFF
TRBD2	TRBV9	TRBJ2-7	-	TGTGCCAGCAGCGTTGGCGGGAGTTCTGTCCGCGAGCAGTACTTC	CASSVGGSSVREQYF
TRBD1	TRBV5-1	TRBJ2-5	-	TGCGCCAGCAGCGTCAAGACAGGGTCAGAGACCCAGTACTTC	CASSVKTGSETQYF
-	TRBV12-3/TRBV12-4	TRBJ1-1	-	TGTGCCAGCAGCCCGTTGCGGGTTAAAGCTTTCTTT	CASSPLRVKAFF
TRBD1	TRBV18	TRBJ1-2	few	TGTGCCAGCTCACCCCTTGGACAGGGGGAGGGTGGCTACACCTTC	CASSPLGQGEGGYTF
TRBD1	TRBV9	TRBJ1-2	-	TGTGCCAGCAGCCCAACCGGGACAGGGGTTCTTCATGGCTACACCTTC	CASSPTGTGVLHGYTF
TRBD1	TRBV7-2	TRBJ2-4	-	TGTGCCAGCAGCCGGGACAGGGGGCGCAAAAACATTCAGTACTTC	CASSRDRGRKNIQYF
-	TRBV11-3	TRBJ2-2	-	TGTGCCAGCAGAGGGGGGGCGAACACCGGGGAGCTGTTTTTT	CASRGGANTGELFF
-	TRBV10-3	TRBJ1-1	-	TGTGCCATCAGTGATGGACAAGTGAACACTGAAGCTTTCTTT	CAISDGQVNTEAFF
-	TRBV6-1	TRBJ1-5	-	TGTGCCAGCAGTGAGGGGAATAGTGGCGGGGTGGAATCAGTGGCCCAGCATTTT	CASSEGNSGGVESVAQHF
TRBD1	TRBV5-1	TRBJ1-1	-	TGCGCCAGCAGACCAGGGGGCGGCACTGAAGCTTTCTTT	CASRPGGGTEAFF
TRBD2	TRBV2	TRBJ2-1	few	TGTGCCAGCAGGACGGAACTAGCGGGGGGAAATGAGCAGTTCTTC	CASRTELAGGNEQFF
TRBD2	TRBV7-8	TRBJ2-7	-	TGTGCCAGCAGCTTAACCGGACTAGCGGGAGGGGCGTACTTC	CASSLTGLAGGAYF
-	TRBV5-1	TRBJ1-5	-	TGCGCCAGCAGCAAAGATCCAGGGCAGCCCCAGCATTTT	CASSKDPGQPQHF
TRBD1	TRBV9	TRBJ2-1	-	TGTGCCAGCAGCCCCCGCATAACAGGGGCGAGCAATGAGCAGTTCTTC	CASSPRITGASNEQFF
-	TRBV6-5	TRBJ2-2	-	TGTGCCAGCAGCCGCGGGTCCCCCCGGTCCGGGGAGCTGTTTTTT	CASSRGSPRSGELFF
TRBD1	TRBV4-2	TRBJ1-3	-	TGTGCCAGCAGCCAAGATATCCGGGACAGGATTAGTGGCTCTGGAAACACCATATATTTT	CASSQDIRDRISGSGNTIYF
TRBD1	TRBV19	TRBJ1-1	-	TGTGCCAGTAGTATCGACAGGGGACGAGGCACTGAAGCTTTCTTT	CASSIDRGRGTEAFF
-	TRBV11-2	TRBJ2-5	-	TGTGCCAGCAGCTTAGTAGGGGGTGCCCCGCAAGAGACCCAGTACTTC	CASSLVGGAPQETQYF
TRBD2	TRBV10-3	TRBJ2-7	-	TGTGCCATCAGTCTGGCGGGAGGGCCCCTGGTCGAGCAGTACTTC	CAISLAGGPLVEQYF
-	TRBV7-9	TRBJ2-5	-	TGTGCCAGCAGCTACCAGGACGGGAGCCAGTACTTC	CASSYQDGSQYF
-	TRBV9	TRBJ2-3	-	TGTGCCAGCAGCGTAGACTCCGGGACAGATACGCAGTATTTT	CASSVDSGTDTQYF
-	TRBV24-1	TRBJ2-1	-	TGTGCCACCAGTCTGACAGGACCTTACAATGAGCAGTTCTTC	CATSLTGPYNEQFF
TRBD2	TRBV6-2/TRBV6-3	TRBJ2-1	-	TGTGCCAGCAGTTATCGGGGGCGGGAGGGTTACAATGAGCAGTTCTTC	CASSYRGREGYNEQFF
TRBD1	TRBV24-1	TRBJ1-1	-	TGTGCCACCAGTGATCCTACAACAGGGGACACTGAAGCTTTCTTT	CATSDPTTGDTEAFF
-	TRBV11-2	TRBJ2-7	-	TGTGCCAGCAGCTTGGAGGTTTCCTACGAGCAGTACTTC	CASSLEVSYEQYF
-	TRBV3-1/TRBV3-2	TRBJ2-3	-	TGTGCCAGCAGCCAGCAGAAGGGGGTGGGCACAGATACGCAGTATTTT	CASSQQKGVGTDTQYF
-	TRBV7-8	TRBJ1-3	-	TGTGCCAGCAGCTTTTTATTGGGGGGCTCTGGAAACACCATATATTTT	CASSFLLGGSGNTIYF
-	TRBV7-9	TRBJ2-4	-	TGTGCCAGCAGCCCCTTAGCCAAAAACATTCAGTACTTC	CASSPLAKNIQYF
-	TRBV7-7	TRBJ2-5	-	TGTGCTAGCAGCATCAGACTCGATCAAGAGACCCAGTACTTC	CASSIRLDQETQYF
-	TRBV21-1	TRBJ2-7	-	TGTGCCAGCAGCAAAGTGGTGGGAGACCCAAAGTATAGGCAGTACTTC	CASSKVVGDPKYRQYF
TRBD2	TRBV9	TRBJ2-1	-	TGTGCCAGCAGCGGCTCTAGCGGGGGGGGTCACAATGAGCAGTTCTTC	CASSGSSGGGHNEQFF
-	TRBV5-5	TRBJ1-1	once	TGTGCCAGCAGCCCGTGGTCAGGAAACACTGAAGCTTTCTTT	CASSPWSGNTEAFF
TRBD2	TRBV7-3	TRBJ2-3	-	TGTGCCAGCAGCCCGGGGACTAGCGGGGGTACGCAGTATTTT	CASSPGTSGGTQYF
-	TRBV7-3	TRBJ1-2	-	TGTGCCAGCAGCTCCGGGGGGGACTATGGCTACACCTTC	CASSSGGDYGYTF
-	TRBV2	TRBJ1-5	-	TGTGCCAGCGTAAAATCCGACGGGAACAATCAGCCCCAGCATTTT	CASVKSDGNNQPQHF
-	TRBV6-2/TRBV6-3	TRBJ2-2	-	TGTGCCAGCAGTGGAGGGAGGACCGAGGGCGGGGAGCTGTTTTTT	CASSGGRTEGGELFF
-	TRBV6-5	TRBJ2-1	few	TGTGCCAGCAGTTACTTGGCCTCCTACAATGAGCAGTTCTTC	CASSYLASYNEQFF